This TCR beta chain was obtained from a study of blood T cell repertoires in COVID-19 (TCRdb year 2020). With regard to the full study: Samples from collaborators originated in the United States, Italy and Spain and spanned both the acute and convalescent phases of COVID-19. Deeply sampled blood TCRbeta repertoires from subjects exposed to, actively infected with, or recovered from COVID-19 were included in the dataset. The sample metadata nearly always contained a de-identified subject ID, COVID-19 status, age in years and sex. The samples were drawn from two sources: the first 160 participants of the ongoing ImmuneRACE study, and 1,200 or so subjects contributed by 6 global collaborators. HLA class I and class II types, where available, came from metadata supplied by the sample provider rather than from assay-based typing. A freely available public database, intended as a resource for researchers studying the immune response to SARS-CoV-2, is where the repertoires were released. The material from the prospective study consisted of cDNA or gDNA derived from T cells, B-cell-depleted T cells, or PBMCs.

This clone was observed a handful of times. The target of this receptor is not known. Base qualities are not at hand, and no much larger clone is one base apart. Paper-wide results and their limitations: The quantity of clinical and demographic metadata differed by source and by participant and was supplied without curation.

The cysteine opens and the phenylalanine closes a CDR3 of 19 amino acids. The DNA shown is the 57-base CDR3, in frame from base 1. V is trimmed back by 5 bases and J by 2 bases, and the junction contains 19 bases that no gene match accounts for. CDR1 and CDR2, looked up from the germline V gene (reference sequence), are MNHEY and SMNVEV. TCRbeta CDR3 regions were amplified from genomic DNA using the immunoSEQ Assay, a bias-controlled multiplex PCR. In the authors' own workflow: The number of nucleated cells in each sample was estimated by amplification of reference gene primers within the assay. To quantify the absolute abundance of each unique TCRbeta CDR3 rearrangement, sequence reads were collapsed and filtered. Productive Simpson clonality was computed per sample as the square root of Simpson's diversity index over productive rearrangements. TCRdb took this table from immuneACCESS and kept in-frame rearrangements with V and J called. Such tables lack part of the clones; where checked against another copy, unresolved V genes explain under half of the gap, and the rest is unexplained. The V and J calls and clone size come from that table; D and trimming were worked out from the DNA. In this sample the table shows around 250,000 clones, 75% to 90% of which occur a single time. Less than 2.5% of the sample is in the top ten clones.

In the prospective study, participants were about 18 to 100 years old, resided in about two dozen geographic areas of the United States, and were enrolled through a virtual design. In the prospective study, participants were assigned to cohorts based on the clinical history participants reported in a screening survey and a study questionnaire. Recovered participants in ImmuneRACE Cohort 3 were defined as having two consecutive negative NP/OP PCR tests, clearance from a healthcare professional, or resolution of symptoms. In the prospective study, whole blood, serum and a nasopharyngeal or oropharyngeal swab were collected from each participant by mobile phlebotomists. Prospective study participants could optionally give additional blood draws and questionnaires over a roughly two-month period. Prospective study blood samples were shipped either frozen or at room temperature before DNA extraction.

This receptor was identified in a woman aged 50 to 65 who had recovered from COVID-19. The chain links TRBV27 with TRBJ2-7, and TRBD2 matches 9 of the central bases. Sequenced material: PBMCs or T cells enriched from blood (not recorded which). The CDR3 has the sequence CASSLEGVSAGGPPYEQYF. The bases are TGTGCCAGCAGTCTCGAGGGGGTTTCGGCGGGAGGGCCCCCCTACGAGCAGTACTTC.